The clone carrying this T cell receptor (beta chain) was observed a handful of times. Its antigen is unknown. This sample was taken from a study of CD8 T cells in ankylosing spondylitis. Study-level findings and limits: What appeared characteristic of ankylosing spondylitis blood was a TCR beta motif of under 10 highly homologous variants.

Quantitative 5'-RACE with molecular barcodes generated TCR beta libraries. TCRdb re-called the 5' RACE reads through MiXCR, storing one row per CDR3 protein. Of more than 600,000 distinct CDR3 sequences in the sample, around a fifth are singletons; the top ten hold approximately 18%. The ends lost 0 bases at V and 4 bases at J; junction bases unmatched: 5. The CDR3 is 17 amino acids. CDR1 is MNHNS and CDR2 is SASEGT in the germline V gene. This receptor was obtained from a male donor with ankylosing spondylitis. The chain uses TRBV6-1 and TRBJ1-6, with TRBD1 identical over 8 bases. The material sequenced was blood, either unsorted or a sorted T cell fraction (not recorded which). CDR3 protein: CASSEAGWDRYNSPLHF. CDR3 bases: TGTGCCAGCAGTGAAGCCGGCTGGGACAGGTATAATTCACCCCTCCACTTT.